These 10 T cell receptor beta chains came from one sample sequenced in a study of blood T cell repertoires in COVID-19. Only in-frame clones appear in the TCRdb table, and some are missing; sequencing was by immunoSEQ multiplex PCR. The table has some 190,000 clones, about 80% seen once. The sequenced material came from PBMCs or T cells enriched from blood (not recorded which). The receptors originated from a man between 60 and 75 years old who had been exposed to COVID-19.

The chain has TRBV7-2 and TRBJ2-7; TRBD2 is a possible D gene (6 bases). The germline V and J ends were trimmed by 6 bases and 0 bases, with 15 bases remaining between them. CDR1 and CDR2 from the germline V gene are SGHTA and FQGNSA. This CDR3 comprises 15 residues. In DNA form, the CDR3 reads TGTGCCAGCAGTCCGAAGCGGGCGGCCTCCTACGAGCAGTACTTC. It is translated as CASSPKRAASYEQYF.

This chain joins TRBV28 and TRBJ1-5, with 8 positions matching TRBD1. The CDR3 has 17 residues. V shed 5 bases and J 4 bases; nucleotides not matched to a gene: 13. Germline CDR1 reads MDHEN; CDR2 reads SYDVKM. The CDR3 is CASSPPDRVRGNQPQHF. In DNA, the CDR3 is TGTGCCAGCAGTCCGCCGGACAGGGTCAGGGGGAATCAGCCCCAGCATTTT.

The V and J genes are TRBV5-1 and TRBJ2-5, with D tentatively TRBD2 (6 bases). Germline CDR1 and CDR2: SGHRS and YFSETQ. The V and J ends lost 0 bases and 3 bases respectively, with 6 bases between them. The CDR3 totals 13 residues. CDR3 in DNA: TGCGCCAGCAGCTTGGTAGCGGAAGAGACCCAGTACTTC. It encodes CASSLVAEETQYF.

J is TRBJ2-3 and V is TRBV29-1, with a tentative D call TRBD2 (6 bases). Germline V gene lookup returns CDR1 SQVTM and CDR2 ANQGSEA. The CDR3 has 13 residues. Trimming cost V 3 bases and J 14 bases, with 21 bases left between them. CDR3 in amino acids: CSVDMGGYNGGYF. The CDR3 bases are TGCAGCGTTGATATGGGGGGATATAATGGAGGGTATTTT.

This chain joins TRBV30 and TRBJ1-1; D possibly corresponds to TRBD1 (6 bases). Germline V gene sequence: CDR1 GTSNPN, CDR2 SVGIG (reference sequence). With 5 bases removed from V and 3 bases from J, the gap between germline ends came to 13 bases. The CDR3 has 13 residues. The CDR3 DNA sequence: TGTGCCTGGTTAAAGGGGGGGGACACTGAAGCTTTCTTT. The encoded protein is CAWLKGGDTEAFF. Full variable domain (outside the CDR3, taken from reference TRBV30 and TRBJ1-1): SQTIHQWPATLVQPVGSPLSLECTVEGTSNPNLYWYRQAAGRGLQLLFYSVGIGQISSEVPQNLSASRPQDRQFILSSKKLLLSDSGFYLCAWLKGGDTEAFFGQGTRLTVV.

V usage is TRBV30 and J usage is TRBJ2-1; D call uncertain. This CDR3 is 13 amino acids long. The ends were cut back, 5 bases at V and 4 bases at J, with 12 bases in the middle. CDR1 and CDR2 (germline): GTSNPN, SVGIG (reference sequence). The CDR3 nucleotides are TGTGCCTGGTCATTCGGCGGATACAATGAGCAGTTCTTC. This translates into CAWSFGGYNEQFF.

The chain combines TRBV27 with TRBJ2-1; 11 bases agree with TRBD2. With 5 bases clipped from V and 5 bases from J, the junction kept 5 bases outside the gene matches. The germline CDR1 and CDR2 sequences are MNHEY and SMNVEV (reference sequence). The CDR3 spans 15 residues. CDR3 sequence: CASSAPGLADNEQFF. The CDR3 coding sequence is TGTGCCAGCAGTGCGCCGGGACTAGCGGACAATGAGCAGTTCTTC.

The CDR3 coding sequence is TGTGCCATCAGTGGCGGGATACCTAATCAGCCCCAGCATTTT. Translation: CAISGGIPNQPQHF. This chain connects TRBV10-3 to TRBJ1-5; no clear D. The germline V gene has CDR1 ENHRY and CDR2 SYGVKD. V dropped 4 bases and J dropped 4 bases, with 11 bases sitting between them. CDR3 length: 14 amino acids.

This clone was seen only a few times. V usage is TRBV28 and J usage is TRBJ2-7; D might be TRBD1 (7 bases). V was pared by 3 bases and J by 4 bases, with 25 bases between. Per germline, CDR1 MDHEN and CDR2 SYDVKM. This CDR3 contains 18 residues. DNA of the CDR3: TGTGCCAGCAGTTTCGGGCAGGGGGGAAGTATTTTCCCATACGAGCAGTACTTC. Its translation: CASSFGQGGSIFPYEQYF.

This clone was counted ten times or more. The V gene is TRBV6-2 or TRBV6-3, the J gene TRBJ2-1; TRBD1 is a possible D gene (5 bases). The germline V gene encodes CDR1 MNHEY and CDR2 SVGEGT. This CDR3 has 14 amino acids. With 0 bases removed from V and 4 bases from J, the gap between germline ends came to 7 bases. Here the CDR3 reads CASSYSDSYNEQFF. The CDR3 region has the DNA TGTGCCAGCAGTTACTCCGACAGTTACAATGAGCAGTTCTTC.